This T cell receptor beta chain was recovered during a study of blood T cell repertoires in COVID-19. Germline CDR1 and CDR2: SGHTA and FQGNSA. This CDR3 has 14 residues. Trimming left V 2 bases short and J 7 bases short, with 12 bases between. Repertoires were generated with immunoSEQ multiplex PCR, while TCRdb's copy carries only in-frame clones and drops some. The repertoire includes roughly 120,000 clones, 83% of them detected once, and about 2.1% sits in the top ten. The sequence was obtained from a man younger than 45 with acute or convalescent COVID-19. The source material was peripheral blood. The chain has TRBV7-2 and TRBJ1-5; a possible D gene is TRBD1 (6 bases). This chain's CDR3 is CASSLRQGNQPQHF. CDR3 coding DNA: TGTGCCAGCAGCTTAAGGCAGGGGAACCAGCCCCAGCATTTT.